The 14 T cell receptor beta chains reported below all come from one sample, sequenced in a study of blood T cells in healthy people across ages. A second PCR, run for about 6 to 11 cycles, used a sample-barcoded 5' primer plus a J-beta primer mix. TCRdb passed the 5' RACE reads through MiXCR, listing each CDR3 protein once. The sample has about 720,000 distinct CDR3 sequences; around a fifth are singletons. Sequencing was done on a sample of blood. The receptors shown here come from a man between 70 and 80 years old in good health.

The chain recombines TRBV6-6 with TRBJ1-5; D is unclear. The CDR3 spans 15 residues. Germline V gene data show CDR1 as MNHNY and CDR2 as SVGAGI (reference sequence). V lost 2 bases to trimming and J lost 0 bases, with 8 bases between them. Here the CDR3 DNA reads TGTGCCAGCAGTTACGTCGTGAATAGCAATCAGCCCCAGCATTTT. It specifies CASSYVVNSNQPQHF.

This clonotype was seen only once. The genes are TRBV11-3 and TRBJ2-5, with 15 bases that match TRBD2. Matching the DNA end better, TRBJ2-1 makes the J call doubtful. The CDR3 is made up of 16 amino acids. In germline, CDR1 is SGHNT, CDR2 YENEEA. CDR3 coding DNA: TGTGCCAGCAGCTCTGGGGGGACTAGCGGGAGGAATGAGCAGTTCTTC. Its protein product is CASSSGGTSGRNEQFF.

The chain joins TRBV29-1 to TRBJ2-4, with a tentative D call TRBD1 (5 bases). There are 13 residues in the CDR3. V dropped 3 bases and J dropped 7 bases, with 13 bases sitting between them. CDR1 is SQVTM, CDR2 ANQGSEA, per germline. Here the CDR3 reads CSVEVPTVNIQYF. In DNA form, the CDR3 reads TGCAGCGTTGAGGTCCCGACAGTCAACATTCAGTACTTC.

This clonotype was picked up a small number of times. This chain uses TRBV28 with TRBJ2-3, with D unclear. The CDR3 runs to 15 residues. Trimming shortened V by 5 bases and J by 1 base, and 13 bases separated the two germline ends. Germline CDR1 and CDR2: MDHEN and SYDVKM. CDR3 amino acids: CASSKTRPGTDTQYF. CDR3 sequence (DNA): TGTGCCAGCAGTAAAACTCGGCCAGGCACAGATACGCAGTATTTT.

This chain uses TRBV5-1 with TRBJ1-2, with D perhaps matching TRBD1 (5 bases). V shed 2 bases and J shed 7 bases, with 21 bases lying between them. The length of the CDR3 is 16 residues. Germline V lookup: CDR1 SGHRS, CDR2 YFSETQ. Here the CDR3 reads CASSFVGGEKKGGYTF. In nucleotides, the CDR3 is TGCGCCAGCAGCTTTGTCGGAGGGGAAAAAAAGGGTGGCTACACCTTC.

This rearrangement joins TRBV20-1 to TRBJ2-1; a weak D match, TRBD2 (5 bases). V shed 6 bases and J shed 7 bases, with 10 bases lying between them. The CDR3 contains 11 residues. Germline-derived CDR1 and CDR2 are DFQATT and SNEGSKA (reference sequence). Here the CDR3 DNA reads TGCAGTGCCCCCGAGCGGAATGAGCAGTTCTTC. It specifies CSAPERNEQFF.

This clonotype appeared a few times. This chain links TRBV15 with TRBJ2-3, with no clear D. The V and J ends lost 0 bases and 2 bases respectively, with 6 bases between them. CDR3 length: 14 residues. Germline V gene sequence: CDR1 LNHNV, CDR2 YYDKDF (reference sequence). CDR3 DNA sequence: TGTGCCACCAGCAGAGATGCCTACACAGATACGCAGTATTTT. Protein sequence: CATSRDAYTDTQYF. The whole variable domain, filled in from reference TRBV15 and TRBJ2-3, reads DAMVIQNPRYQVTQFGKPVTLSCSQTLNHNVMYWYQQKSSQAPKLLFHYYDKDFNNEADTPDNFQSRRPNTSFCFLDIRSPGLGDTAMYLCATSRDAYTDTQYFGPGTRLTVL.

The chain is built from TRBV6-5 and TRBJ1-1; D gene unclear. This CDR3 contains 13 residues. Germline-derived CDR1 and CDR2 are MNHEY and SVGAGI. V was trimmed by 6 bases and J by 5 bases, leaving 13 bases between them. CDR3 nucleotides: TGTGCCAGCAGCGATACAGTGGGAACTGAAGCTTTCTTT. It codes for CASSDTVGTEAFF.

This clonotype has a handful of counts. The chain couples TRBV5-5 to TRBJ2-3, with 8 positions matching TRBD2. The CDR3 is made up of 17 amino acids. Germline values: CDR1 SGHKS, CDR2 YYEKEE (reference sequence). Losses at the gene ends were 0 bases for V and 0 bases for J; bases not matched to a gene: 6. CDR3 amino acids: CASSLVAGGTSTDTQYF. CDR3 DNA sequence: TGTGCCAGCAGCTTGGTGGCGGGAGGCACGAGCACAGATACGCAGTATTTT.

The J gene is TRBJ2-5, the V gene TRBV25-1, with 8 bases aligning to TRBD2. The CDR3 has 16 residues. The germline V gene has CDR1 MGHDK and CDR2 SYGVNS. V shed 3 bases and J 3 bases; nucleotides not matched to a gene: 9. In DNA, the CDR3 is TGTGCCAGCAGTGACCAATTGGGACTAGGGAAAGAGACCCAGTACTTC. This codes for CASSDQLGLGKETQYF.

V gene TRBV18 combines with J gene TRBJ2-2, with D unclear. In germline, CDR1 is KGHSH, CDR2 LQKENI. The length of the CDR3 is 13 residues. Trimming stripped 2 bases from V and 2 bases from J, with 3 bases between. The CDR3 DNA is TGTGCCAGCTCACCAGGAAACACCGGGGAGCTGTTTTTT. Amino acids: CASSPGNTGELFF.

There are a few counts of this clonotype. CDR3 coding DNA: TGCGCCAGCAGCTTTTCTGGGATGAACGAGCAGTACTTC. Its protein is CASSFSGMNEQYF. The chain couples TRBV5-1 to TRBJ2-7; D is uncertain. The CDR3 is made up of 13 amino acids. V was cut by 2 bases and J by 5 bases, with 11 bases left in between. Germline V lookup: CDR1 SGHRS, CDR2 YFSETQ.

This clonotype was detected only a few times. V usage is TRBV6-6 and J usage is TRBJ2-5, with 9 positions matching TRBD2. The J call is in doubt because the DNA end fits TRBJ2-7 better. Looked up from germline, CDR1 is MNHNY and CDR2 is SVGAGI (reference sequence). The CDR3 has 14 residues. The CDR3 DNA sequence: TGTGCCAGCAGTCCGCGGGAGGGCCCCTACGAGCAGTACGTC. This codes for CASSPREGPYEQYV.

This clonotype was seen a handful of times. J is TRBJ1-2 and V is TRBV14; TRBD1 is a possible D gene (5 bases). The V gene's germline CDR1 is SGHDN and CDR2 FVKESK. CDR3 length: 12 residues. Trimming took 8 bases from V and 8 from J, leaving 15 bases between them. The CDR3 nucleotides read TGTGCCAGCGCTCCTGGGGGGGAAGGCTACACCTTC. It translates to CASAPGGEGYTF. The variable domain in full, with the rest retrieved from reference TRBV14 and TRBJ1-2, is EAGVTQFPSHSVIEKGQTVTLRCDPISGHDNLYWYRRVMGKEIKFLLHFVKESKQDESGMPNNRFLAERTGGTYSTLKVQPAELEDSGVYFCASAPGGEGYTFGSGTRLTVV.